The T cell receptor (beta chain) under discussion was sequenced for a study of shared clonotypes between healthy human individuals. Study-wide findings and caveats: Researchers sampled only blood; tissue repertoires likely differ.

With regard to this clone: Its antigen is not known.

The study ran the assay at deep level. Ten immunoSEQ deep assay plates were used to sequence unsorted PBMC DNA. Data came from immunoSEQ multiplex PCR; TCRdb stores just in-frame clones and leaves some out. The sample holds approximately 500,000 clones, less than 85% seen once. Germline V gives CDR1 LNHNV, CDR2 YYDKDF (reference sequence). This CDR3 has 15 amino acids. V dropped 0 bases and J dropped 4; count of bases not matched to a gene: 5. V and J are TRBV15 and TRBJ1-2; 7 bases map to TRBD1. This clonotype originated in a woman between 40 and 50 years old in good health. Some clones in this sample may be carry-over from other donors' samples. Sequencing input: PBMCs. This chain's CDR3 is CATSRDMTGSYGYTF. The CDR3 DNA reads TGTGCCACCAGCAGAGACATGACAGGGTCCTATGGCTACACCTTC.